This T cell receptor beta chain was recovered during a study of T cell clonality in common variable immunodeficiency (dated by TCRdb to between 2014 and 2016). This clone was counted at least ten times. The target of this receptor is not known. With the read ending 3 residues before the CDR3 end, the germline J gene is used to fill in that end. Study-wide findings and limitations: Differences among patients in the CVID cohort limited the correlations between repertoire features and clinical complications. CVID subjects shared fewer TCRbeta clones with each other than healthy controls did (p < 0.0001). Fewer deletions and N-nucleotide insertions were reportedly observed in CVID TCRbeta sequences, and highly modified clones with 13 or more V deletions were reportedly absent from CVID TCRbeta sequences. The authors noted that sequencing repertoires of T cell subpopulations would be needed to clarify what caused the increased clonality in CVID. Compared with healthy controls, CVID subjects showed increased TCRbeta clonality (t-test p = 0.018), a feature most characteristic of about a third of subjects. Even though DNA input was equal, the average per sample came to about 74,000 unique sequences for controls compared with some 29,000 for CVID samples.

Predominantly Caucasian heritage was noted among both the CVID patients and the healthy controls. Heparinized peripheral whole blood samples of about 5 to 8 ml were collected from each donor. Genomic DNA from adults with common variable immune deficiency (CVID) and from healthy adult controls was the source for sequencing TCRbeta CDR3 repertoires. There were 22 healthy adult volunteers in the control group (approximately 12 female and approximately ten male), ranging in age from roughly 23 to 70 years, with a mean age of around 31. Diluted blood was density-centrifuged over Hypaque 1077 or Ficoll-Paque to isolate peripheral blood mononuclear cells. Unsorted mononuclear cells served as the source of genomic DNA, which was extracted either by Qiagen column purification or by a centrifugation-based method. For sequencing input, CVID and control samples contributed equivalent amounts of genomic DNA. For every sample, a 60 bp segment covering the rearranged TCRbeta CDR3 region was amplified and then sequenced. The immunoSEQ assay, a bias-corrected multiplex PCR combined with high-throughput sequencing, was used to amplify TCRbeta. The study's processing was this. Every unique nucleotide sequence counted as a clone and was annotated with V, D and J genes, copy number and frequency. Sequences were labeled productive if in frame, and non-productive if out of frame or containing stop codons. As previously described, Shannon's entropy was used to calculate clonality. The predicted amino acid sequences of productive clones were used to derive the mean CDR3 Kyte-Doolittle hydropathy. The R hclust function was used to hierarchically cluster scaled V gene usage with Manhattan distance and complete linkage. Sharing of clones by CDR3 amino acid sequence was evaluated through resampling of 12 repertoires per group over 100 rounds. The repertoires were screened for more than 55 published EBV-specific TCRbeta sequences and 200 to 250 published CMV-specific TCRbeta sequences. A couple of CVID samples that yielded fewer than 10,000 sequences were excluded from the analysis, so 42 CVID repertoires were retained. The clones in this table, taken by TCRdb from immuneACCESS, are in-frame only. Not every clone is retained; where verified, under half of the shortfall comes from an unresolved V gene, and the cause of the rest is unknown. That table gives V, J and clone size, and the DNA gave D and trimming. For this sample the table reports tens of thousands of clones, with no clone seen just once. The ten largest clones represent roughly a tenth of the sample.

The CDR3 runs 16 residues from the cysteine to the phenylalanine. Shown are 39 bases from within the CDR3, in frame from base 1. Sequences LNHDA (CDR1) and SQIVND (CDR2) are obtained from the germline V gene (reference sequence). The V end gives up 3 bases and the J end 4 bases, leaving 8 bases in the junction not matched to a gene. The chain joins TRBV19 to TRBJ2-2, with 7 bases aligning to TRBD2. Material: peripheral blood mononuclear cells. The receptor was isolated from a person between 18 and 75 years old in good health. This receptor carries the CDR3 CASSIGGRAVTGELFF. Incomplete CDR3 DNA: TGTGCCAGTAGTATCGGGGGGAGGGCCGTCACCGGGGAG.